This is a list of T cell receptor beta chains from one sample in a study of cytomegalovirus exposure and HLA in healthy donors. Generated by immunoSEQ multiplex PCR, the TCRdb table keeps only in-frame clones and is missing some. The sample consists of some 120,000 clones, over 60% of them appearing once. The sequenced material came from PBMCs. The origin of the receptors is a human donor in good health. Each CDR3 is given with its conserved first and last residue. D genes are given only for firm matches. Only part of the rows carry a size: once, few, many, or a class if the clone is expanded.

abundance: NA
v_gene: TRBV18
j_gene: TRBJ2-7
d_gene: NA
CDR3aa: CASSPRGVYEQYF
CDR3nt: TGTGCCAGCTCCCCCAGGGGGGTCTACGAGCAGTACTTC

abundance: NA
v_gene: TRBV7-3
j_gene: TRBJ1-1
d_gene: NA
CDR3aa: CASNLGGEGGAFF
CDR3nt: TGTGCCAGCAACCTGGGAGGGGAAGGAGGAGCTTTCTTT

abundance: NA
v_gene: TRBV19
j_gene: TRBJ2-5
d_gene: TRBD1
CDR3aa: CASSRTGSETQYF
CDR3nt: TGTGCCAGTAGTAGGACAGGGAGCGAGACCCAGTACTTC

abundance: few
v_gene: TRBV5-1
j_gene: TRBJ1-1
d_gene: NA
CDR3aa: CASSLTGTEAFF
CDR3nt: TGCGCCAGCAGCTTGACGGGAACTGAAGCTTTCTTT

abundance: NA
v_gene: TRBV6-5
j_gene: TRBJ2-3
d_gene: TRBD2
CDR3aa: CASSYGAGGSDTQYF
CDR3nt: TGTGCCAGCAGTTACGGGGCGGGGGGCTCGGATACGCAGTATTTT

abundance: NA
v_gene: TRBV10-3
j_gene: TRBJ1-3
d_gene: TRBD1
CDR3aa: CAISDGTARHAGNTIYF
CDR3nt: TGTGCCATCAGTGACGGGACAGCGAGACATGCTGGAAACACCATATATTTT

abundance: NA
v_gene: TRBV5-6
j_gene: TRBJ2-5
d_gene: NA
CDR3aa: CASSPFRVETQYF
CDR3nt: TGTGCCAGCAGCCCGTTCAGGGTAGAGACCCAGTACTTC

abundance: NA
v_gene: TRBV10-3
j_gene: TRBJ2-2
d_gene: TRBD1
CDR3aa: CATMTGVDTGELFF
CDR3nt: TGTGCAACTATGACAGGGGTCGACACCGGGGAGCTGTTTTTT

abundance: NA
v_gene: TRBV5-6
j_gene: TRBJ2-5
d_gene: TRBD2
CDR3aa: CASSNQLRGLVYETQYF
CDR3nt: TGTGCCAGCAGCAACCAACTTAGGGGACTAGTGTATGAGACCCAGTACTTC

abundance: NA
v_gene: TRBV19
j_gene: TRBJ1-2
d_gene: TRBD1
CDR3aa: CASSTGGSNYGYTF
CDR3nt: TGTGCCAGTAGCACAGGGGGGTCAAACTATGGCTACACCTTC

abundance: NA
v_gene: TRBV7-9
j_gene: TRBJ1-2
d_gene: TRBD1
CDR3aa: CASSLKGAGYGYTF
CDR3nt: TGTGCCAGCAGCTTAAAGGGGGCTGGCTATGGCTACACCTTC

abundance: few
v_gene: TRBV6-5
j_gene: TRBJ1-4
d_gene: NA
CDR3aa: CASRQEFSSEKLFF
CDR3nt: TGTGCCAGCAGACAGGAGTTCTCGTCCGAAAAACTGTTTTTT

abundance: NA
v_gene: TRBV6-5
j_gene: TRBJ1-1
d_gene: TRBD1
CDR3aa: CASRDRGQANTEAFF
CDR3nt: TGTGCCAGCAGAGACAGGGGACAGGCGAACACTGAAGCTTTCTTT

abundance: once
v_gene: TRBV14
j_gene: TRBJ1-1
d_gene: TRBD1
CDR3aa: CASSPGTGLTEAFF
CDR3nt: TGTGCCAGCAGCCCTGGGACAGGGCTCACTGAAGCTTTCTTT

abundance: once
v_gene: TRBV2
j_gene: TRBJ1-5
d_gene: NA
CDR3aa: CASRENDGQPQHF
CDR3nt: TGTGCCAGCAGGGAAAACGACGGGCAGCCCCAGCATTTT

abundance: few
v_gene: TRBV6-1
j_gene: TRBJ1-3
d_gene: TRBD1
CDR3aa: CASSAQGTGGNTIYF
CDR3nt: TGTGCCAGCAGTGCTCAGGGGACAGGCGGAAACACCATATATTTT

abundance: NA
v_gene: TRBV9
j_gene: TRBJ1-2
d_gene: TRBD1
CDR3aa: CASSGQGPYGYTF
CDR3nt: TGTGCCAGCAGCGGACAGGGCCCCTATGGCTACACCTTC

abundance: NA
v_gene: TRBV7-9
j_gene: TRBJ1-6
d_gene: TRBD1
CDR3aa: CASSPRTGVASSYNSPLHF
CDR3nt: TGTGCCAGCAGTCCCCGGACAGGGGTCGCCAGCTCCTATAATTCGCCCCTCCACTTT

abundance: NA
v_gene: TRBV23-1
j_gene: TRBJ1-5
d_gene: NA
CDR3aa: CASSIGGQPQHF
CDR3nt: TGCGCCAGCTCAATAGGGGGTCAGCCCCAGCATTTT

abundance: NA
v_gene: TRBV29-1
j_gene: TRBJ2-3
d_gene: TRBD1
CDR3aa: CSGGTGASTDTQYF
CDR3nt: TGCAGCGGGGGGACAGGAGCTAGCACAGATACGCAGTATTTT

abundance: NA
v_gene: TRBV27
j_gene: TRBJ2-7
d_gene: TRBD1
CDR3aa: CASSDRTGDYEQYF
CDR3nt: TGTGCCAGCAGTGACCGGACAGGGGACTACGAGCAGTACTTC

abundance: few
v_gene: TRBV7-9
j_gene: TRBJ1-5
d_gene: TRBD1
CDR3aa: CASSSGHRGNQPQHF
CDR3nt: TGTGCCAGCAGCTCGGGTCACAGGGGGAATCAGCCCCAGCATTTT

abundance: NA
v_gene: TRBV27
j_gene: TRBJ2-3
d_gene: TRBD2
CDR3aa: CASSLVAGDTDTQYF
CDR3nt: TGTGCCAGCAGTTTAGTTGCGGGAGACACAGATACGCAGTATTTT

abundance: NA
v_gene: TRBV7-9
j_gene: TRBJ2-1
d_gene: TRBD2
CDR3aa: CASLPGGYNEQLF
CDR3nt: TGTGCCAGCCTACCCGGGGGGTACAATGAGCAGCTCTTC

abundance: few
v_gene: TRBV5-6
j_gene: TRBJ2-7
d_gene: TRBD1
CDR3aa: CASVAEETGEHEQYF
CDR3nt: TGTGCCAGCGTTGCGGAGGAGACAGGGGAACACGAGCAGTACTTC

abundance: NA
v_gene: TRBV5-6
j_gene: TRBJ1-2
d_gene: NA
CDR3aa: CASSLVVLDYTF
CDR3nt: TGTGCCAGCAGCTTGGTCGTGTTAGACTACACCTTC

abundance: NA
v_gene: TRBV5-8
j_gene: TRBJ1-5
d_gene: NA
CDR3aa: CASSTSDWGLNQPQHF
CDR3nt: TGTGCCAGCAGCACGTCGGACTGGGGGCTCAATCAGCCCCAGCATTTT

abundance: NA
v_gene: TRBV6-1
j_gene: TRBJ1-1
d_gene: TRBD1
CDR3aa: CASSQTGANTEAFF
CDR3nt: TGTGCCAGCAGCCAGACAGGGGCCAACACTGAAGCTTTCTTT

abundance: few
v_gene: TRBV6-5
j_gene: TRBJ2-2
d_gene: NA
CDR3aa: CASSVQGNTGELFF
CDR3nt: TGTGCCAGCAGTGTGCAGGGGAACACCGGGGAGCTGTTTTTT

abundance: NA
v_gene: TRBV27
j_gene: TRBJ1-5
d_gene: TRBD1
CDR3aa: CASSLYDRAGQPQHF
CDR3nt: TGTGCCAGCAGTTTATACGACAGGGCGGGCCAGCCCCAGCATTTT

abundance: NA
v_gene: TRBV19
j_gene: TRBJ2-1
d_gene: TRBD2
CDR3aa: CASKPPGLANNEQFF
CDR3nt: TGTGCCAGTAAACCCCCGGGACTAGCGAACAATGAGCAGTTCTTC

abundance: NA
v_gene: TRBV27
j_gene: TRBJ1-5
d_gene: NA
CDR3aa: CASSHGSLGGQPQHF
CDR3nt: TGTGCCAGCAGTCACGGGAGCCTGGGCGGTCAGCCCCAGCATTTT

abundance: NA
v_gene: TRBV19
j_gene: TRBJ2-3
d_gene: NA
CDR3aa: CASRDHSGSGDTQYF
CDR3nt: TGTGCCAGTAGGGACCATAGCGGTTCGGGAGATACGCAGTATTTT

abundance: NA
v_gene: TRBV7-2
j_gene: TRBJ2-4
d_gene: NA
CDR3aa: CASTQGLAKNIQYF
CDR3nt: TGTGCCAGCACCCAGGGGCTAGCCAAAAACATTCAGTACTTC

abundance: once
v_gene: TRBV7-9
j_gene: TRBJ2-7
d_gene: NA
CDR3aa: CSSSLWGDSITYEQYF
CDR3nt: TGTTCCAGCAGCTTATGGGGGGACTCTATCACCTACGAGCAGTACTTC

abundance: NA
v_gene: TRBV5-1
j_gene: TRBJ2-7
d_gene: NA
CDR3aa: CASRNRGRNEQYF
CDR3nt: TGCGCCAGCAGAAACCGAGGGCGTAACGAGCAGTACTTC

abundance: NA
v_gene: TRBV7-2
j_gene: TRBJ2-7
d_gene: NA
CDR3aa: CASSSSYSYEQYF
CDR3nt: TGTGCCAGCAGCTCGTCCTACTCCTACGAGCAGTACTTC

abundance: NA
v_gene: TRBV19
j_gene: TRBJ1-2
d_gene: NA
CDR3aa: CASSIDRSYGYTF
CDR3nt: TGTGCCAGTAGTATAGACAGAAGCTATGGCTACACCTTC

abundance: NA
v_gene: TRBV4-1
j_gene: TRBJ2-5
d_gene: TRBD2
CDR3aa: CASSQTGGGGVETQYF
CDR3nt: TGCGCCAGCAGCCAGACTGGGGGCGGGGGGGTTGAGACCCAGTACTTC

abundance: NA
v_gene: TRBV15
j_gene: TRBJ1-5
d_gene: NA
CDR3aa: CATAGGPRISNQPQHF
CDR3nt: TGTGCCACCGCCGGAGGACCTCGTATTAGCAATCAGCCCCAGCATTTT

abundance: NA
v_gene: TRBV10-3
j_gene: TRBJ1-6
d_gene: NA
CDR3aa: CASSETQNNSPLHF
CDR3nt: TGTGCCAGCAGTGAAACACAGAATAATTCACCCCTCCACTTT

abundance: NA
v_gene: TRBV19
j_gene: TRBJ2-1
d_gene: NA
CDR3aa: CASTLRERGNEQFF
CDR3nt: TGTGCCAGTACCCTTAGAGAACGCGGTAATGAGCAGTTCTTC